Listed below are T cell receptor beta chains from one sample, sequenced in a study of T cell responses to AZD1222 COVID-19 vaccine. Sequencing was performed with immunoSEQ multiplex PCR; in TCRdb, only in-frame clones are kept and a portion is missing. The table shows about 180,000 clones, with approximately 94% occurring only once. The sequences come from peripheral blood, collected 28 days after the second AZD1222 dose. Receptors were obtained from an adult who received the AZD1222 COVID-19 vaccine. Each CDR3 is given with its conserved first and last residue. The order of the fields is J gene, CDR3 length, D gene, clone size, V gene, CDR3 DNA, CDR3 protein. D genes are given only for firm matches. Some rows have no size entry. The others give once, few or many, or a class for an expanded clone.

J: TRBJ2-7
length: 15
D: .
size: .
V: TRBV4-1
DNA: TGCGCCAGCAGCCAATCCACAGGTTCGGCCTACGAGCAGTACTTC
CDR3: CASSQSTGSAYEQYF

J: TRBJ2-2
length: 12
D: .
size: .
V: TRBV5-6
DNA: TGTGCCAGCAGCTTGGCAGTCGGGGAGCTGTTTTTT
CDR3: CASSLAVGELFF

J: TRBJ1-1
length: 13
D: .
size: .
V: TRBV19
DNA: TGTGCCAGTAGCCCTCCGGGGAACACTGAAGCTTTCTTT
CDR3: CASSPPGNTEAFF

J: TRBJ1-1
length: 14
D: TRBD1
size: .
V: TRBV28
DNA: TGTGCCAGCCGTCCCCCGGGACAGGGGTTTGAAGCTTTCTTT
CDR3: CASRPPGQGFEAFF

J: TRBJ1-1
length: 14
D: .
size: .
V: TRBV28
DNA: TGTGCCAGCAGTTTGGGTCAGGGTTCAAGCCGAGCTTTCTTT
CDR3: CASSLGQGSSRAFF

J: TRBJ1-3
length: 19
D: .
size: .
V: TRBV28
DNA: TGTGCCAGCAGTTTATTAATGCGCCGTCAAGATGATAAGGGAAACACCATATATTTT
CDR3: CASSLLMRRQDDKGNTIYF

J: TRBJ1-6
length: 14
D: .
size: once
V: TRBV10-1
DNA: TGCGCCAGCAGTGAGAGGCCAAGGGATTCACCCCTCCACTTT
CDR3: CASSERPRDSPLHF

J: TRBJ2-1
length: 12
D: .
size: .
V: TRBV12-3/TRBV12-4
DNA: TGTGCCAGCAGTTGGGGAGGTAATGAGCAGTTCTTC
CDR3: CASSWGGNEQFF

J: TRBJ1-2
length: 14
D: .
size: .
V: TRBV7-2
DNA: TGTGCCAGCAGCTTTAGCAGGGCGAACTATGGCTACACCTTC
CDR3: CASSFSRANYGYTF

J: TRBJ2-1
length: 15
D: TRBD2
size: .
V: TRBV11-2
DNA: TGTGCCAGCAGCTGGACTAGCGGGAGTAATAATGAGCAGTTCTTC
CDR3: CASSWTSGSNNEQFF

J: TRBJ2-2
length: 19
D: .
size: .
V: TRBV9
DNA: TGTGCCAGCAGCGCGACTGGCTGGGGGGTGGGGTCAAACACCGGGGAGCTGTTTTTT
CDR3: CASSATGWGVGSNTGELFF

J: TRBJ1-5
length: 13
D: .
size: .
V: TRBV7-9
DNA: TGTGCCAGCAGCTTAGACAGCAATCAGCCCCAGCATTTT
CDR3: CASSLDSNQPQHF

J: TRBJ1-1
length: 15
D: .
size: .
V: TRBV7-8
DNA: TGTGCCAGCAGCTTAATCCCCCCCGGGAACACTGAAGCTTTCTTT
CDR3: CASSLIPPGNTEAFF

J: TRBJ2-3
length: 15
D: .
size: .
V: TRBV28
DNA: TGTGCCAGCAGTTTAGCCCTCCCCACGACAGATACGCAGTATTTT
CDR3: CASSLALPTTDTQYF

J: TRBJ1-1
length: 16
D: .
size: .
V: TRBV4-3
DNA: TGCGCCAGCAGCCAAGATCTCCCTTTTGAGAACACTGAAGCTTTCTTT
CDR3: CASSQDLPFENTEAFF

J: TRBJ2-1
length: 18
D: TRBD2
size: once
V: TRBV5-8
DNA: TGTGCCAGCAGCTTTCTTGCTAGCGGGATCCCAGTTAGCAATGAGCAGTTCTTC
CDR3: CASSFLASGIPVSNEQFF

J: TRBJ1-4
length: 15
D: .
size: .
V: TRBV24-1
DNA: TGTGCCACCAGTGCAACAGGGACTCCCAATGAAAAACTGTTTTTT
CDR3: CATSATGTPNEKLFF

J: TRBJ1-1
length: 14
D: .
size: .
V: TRBV6-5
DNA: TGTGCCAGCAGTTACGAGCAGGAGGCCACTGAAGCTTTCTTT
CDR3: CASSYEQEATEAFF

J: TRBJ2-1
length: 15
D: .
size: .
V: TRBV19
DNA: TGTGCCAGTAGTGCAGCGGGTAGCTCCTACAATGAGCAGTTCTTC
CDR3: CASSAAGSSYNEQFF

J: TRBJ2-7
length: 12
D: .
size: .
V: TRBV12-3/TRBV12-4
DNA: TGTGCCAGCAGCCTTAGGGGTTACGAGCAGTACTTC
CDR3: CASSLRGYEQYF

J: TRBJ1-2
length: 13
D: .
size: .
V: TRBV12-3/TRBV12-4
DNA: TGTGCCAGCAGTAGGGATACTAACTATGGCTACACCTTC
CDR3: CASSRDTNYGYTF

J: TRBJ2-7
length: 14
D: .
size: .
V: TRBV11-3
DNA: TGTGCCAGCAGCCGAAAGGTGGGGGCCTACGAGCAGTACTTC
CDR3: CASSRKVGAYEQYF

J: TRBJ1-3
length: 14
D: .
size: .
V: TRBV5-6
DNA: TGTGCCAGCAGCCCCCAAAACTCTGGAAACACCATATATTTT
CDR3: CASSPQNSGNTIYF

J: TRBJ2-1
length: 15
D: TRBD1
size: .
V: TRBV6-6
DNA: TGTGCCAGCAGACGTGCGTTGGGACAGGGTCCTGAGCAGTTCTTC
CDR3: CASRRALGQGPEQFF

J: TRBJ1-1
length: 13
D: TRBD1
size: .
V: TRBV19
DNA: TGTGCCAGTAGTACGACAGGGGCAGCTGAAGCTTTCTTT
CDR3: CASSTTGAAEAFF

J: TRBJ2-1
length: 17
D: TRBD1
size: .
V: TRBV18
DNA: TGTGCCAGCTCACCACGACAGGGGACGATCAATTACAATGAGCAGTTCTTC
CDR3: CASSPRQGTINYNEQFF

J: TRBJ1-4
length: 14
D: TRBD1
size: .
V: TRBV20-1
DNA: TGCAGTGCTAATGATCCACAGGGGAGTGAAAAACTGTTTTTT
CDR3: CSANDPQGSEKLFF

J: TRBJ1-1
length: 13
D: TRBD1
size: .
V: TRBV19
DNA: TGTGCCAGTAGTGACAGGGGGCCCACTGAAGCTTTCTTT
CDR3: CASSDRGPTEAFF

J: TRBJ2-7
length: 18
D: TRBD1
size: .
V: TRBV15
DNA: TGTGCCACCAGCAGAGGTCTCGAGGGACAGGGGTGGTCCTACGAGCAGTACTTC
CDR3: CATSRGLEGQGWSYEQYF

J: TRBJ2-7
length: 11
D: .
size: .
V: TRBV7-9
DNA: TGTGCCAGCAGCTCATACGACGAGCAGTACTTC
CDR3: CASSSYDEQYF